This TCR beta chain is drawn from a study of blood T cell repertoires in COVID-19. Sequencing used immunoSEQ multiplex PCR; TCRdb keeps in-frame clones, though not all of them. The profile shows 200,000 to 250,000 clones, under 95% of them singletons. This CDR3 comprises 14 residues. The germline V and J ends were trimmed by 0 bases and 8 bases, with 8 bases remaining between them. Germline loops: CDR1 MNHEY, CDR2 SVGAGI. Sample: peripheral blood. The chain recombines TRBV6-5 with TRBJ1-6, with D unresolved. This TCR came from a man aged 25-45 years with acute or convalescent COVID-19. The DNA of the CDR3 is TGTGCCAGCAGTTACTCAGGCGGGGATTCACCCCTCCACTTT. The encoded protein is CASSYSGGDSPLHF.